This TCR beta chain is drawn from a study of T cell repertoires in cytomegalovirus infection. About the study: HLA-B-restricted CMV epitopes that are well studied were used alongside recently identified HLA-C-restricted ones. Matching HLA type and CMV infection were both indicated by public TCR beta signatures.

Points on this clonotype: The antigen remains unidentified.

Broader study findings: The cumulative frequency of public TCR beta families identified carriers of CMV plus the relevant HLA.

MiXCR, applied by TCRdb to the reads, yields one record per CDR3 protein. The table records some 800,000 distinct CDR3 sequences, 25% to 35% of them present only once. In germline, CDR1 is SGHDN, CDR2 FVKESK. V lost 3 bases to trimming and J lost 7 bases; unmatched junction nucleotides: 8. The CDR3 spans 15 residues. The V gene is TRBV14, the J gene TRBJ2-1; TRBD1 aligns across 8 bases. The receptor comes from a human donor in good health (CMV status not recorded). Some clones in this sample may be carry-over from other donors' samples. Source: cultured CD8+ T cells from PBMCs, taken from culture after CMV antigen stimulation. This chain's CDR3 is CASSHSRTGWNEQFF. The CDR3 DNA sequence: TGTGCCAGCAGCCACTCTAGGACAGGGTGGAATGAGCAGTTCTTC.